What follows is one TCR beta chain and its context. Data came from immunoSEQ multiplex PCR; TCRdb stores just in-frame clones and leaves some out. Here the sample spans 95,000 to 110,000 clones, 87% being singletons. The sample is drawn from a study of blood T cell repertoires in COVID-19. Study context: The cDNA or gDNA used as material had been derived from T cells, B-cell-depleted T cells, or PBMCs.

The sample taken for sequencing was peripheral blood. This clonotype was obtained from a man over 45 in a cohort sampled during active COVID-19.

This CDR3 is CASDEADTQYF. CDR3 coding DNA: TGTGCCAGTGACGAGGCAGATACGCAGTATTTT. The rearrangement links TRBV2 to TRBJ2-3, with D hard to call. The V and J ends lost 9 bases and 4 bases respectively, with 8 bases between them. Germline CDR1 SNHLY, CDR2 FYNNEI. The length of the CDR3 is 11 residues.